A single sample gave rise to the 21 T cell receptor beta chains below, sequenced in a study of STAT5B mutations in CD4+ large granular lymphocyte leukemia. TCRdb's table, derived via immunoSEQ multiplex PCR, lists solely in-frame clones and lacks some. The sample carries 30,000 to 40,000 clones, 65% to 90% recorded once. Sequenced input: CD4+ T cells from blood buffy coats. These receptors all stem from a human donor in good health.

The chain has TRBV4-1 and TRBJ2-1; TRBD2 might be the D (6 bases). CDR1 is MGHRA and CDR2 is YSYEKL in the germline V gene. The length of the CDR3 is 15 residues. Trimming removed 3 bases from V and 8 bases from J, with 17 bases in between. The CDR3 sequence is CASSQGVRGQHEQFF. For the CDR3, the DNA is TGCGCCAGCAGCCAGGGAGTGCGGGGCCAGCATGAGCAGTTCTTC.

V usage is TRBV6-1 and J usage is TRBJ2-3; possibly TRBD1 for D (6 bases). The CDR3 is made up of 14 amino acids. CDR1 and CDR2 from the germline V gene are MNHNS and SASEGT. The V end was cut by 0 bases, the J end by 13 bases, with 17 bases between. The CDR3 spells CASSEAPGDFREYF. In DNA, the CDR3 is TGTGCCAGCAGTGAAGCGCCAGGGGATTTTAGGGAGTATTTT.

The gene calls are TRBV28 and TRBJ2-7, with D hard to call. With 5 bases removed from V and 3 bases from J, the gap between germline ends came to 5 bases. This CDR3 spans 11 amino acids. Germline V gives CDR1 MDHEN, CDR2 SYDVKM. The CDR3 spells CASSILYEQYF. CDR3 nucleotides: TGTGCCAGCAGTATACTCTACGAGCAGTACTTC. Looking up the rest from reference TRBV28 and TRBJ2-7 gives the full variable domain: DVKVTQSSRYLVKRTGEKVFLECVQDMDHENMFWYRQDPGLGLRLIYFSYDVKMKEKGDIPEGYSVSREKKERFSLILESASTNQTSMYLCASSILYEQYFGPGTRLTVT.

J is TRBJ1-5 and V is TRBV19, with TRBD1 matching over 9 bases. CDR1 is LNHDA and CDR2 is SQIVND in the germline V gene (reference sequence). This CDR3 has 15 amino acids. The V segment lost 2 bases and the J segment 6 bases; nucleotides outside the gene matches: 5. This CDR3 is CASSIRGQGIQPQHF. The CDR3, as DNA: TGTGCCAGTAGTATAAGGGGACAGGGTATTCAGCCCCAGCATTTT.

Turning to this clone: An end of the junction differs from the germline gene, which may be a read error. This chain links TRBV7-7 with TRBJ2-5, with 11 nucleotides matching TRBD2. Germline CDR1 reads SSHAT; CDR2 reads FNYEAQ (reference sequence). The CDR3 loop spans 16 amino acids. Written as DNA, the CDR3 is TGTGCTAGCAGCTTATTACCTAGCGGGAGGCTGCAGACCCAGTACTTC. Translated, it gives CASSLLPSGRLQTQYF.

The rearrangement links TRBV7-3 to TRBJ2-5, with 13 nucleotides matching TRBD2. From germline, CDR1 is SGHTA and CDR2 FQGTGA. CDR3 length: 24 residues. The trim removed 1 base at V and 5 bases at J, leaving 28 bases unmatched. CDR3 DNA: TGTGCCAGCAGCTTAATGACTAGCGGGGGGTTGTCTGAACGCCGGGGAAACAACAGGGAGACCCAGTACTTC. It yields the protein CASSLMTSGGLSERRGNNRETQYF.

This chain connects TRBV5-1 to TRBJ1-4, with no clear D. V was pared by 0 bases and J by 12 bases, with 21 bases between. In germline, CDR1 is SGHRS, CDR2 YFSETQ. The CDR3 extends over 16 amino acids. This CDR3 reads CASSLDPGRTEGELFF. CDR3 in DNA: TGCGCCAGCAGCTTGGACCCCGGGCGGACCGAGGGAGAACTGTTTTTT.

Concerning this clone itself: This same CDR3 is encoded by further DNA sequences in the sample. The chain carries TRBV5-1 and TRBJ2-2; the match to TRBD2 covers 11 bases. CDR3 length: 15 residues. The junction had 0 bases not matched to a gene; V was cut back by 0 bases and J by 5 bases. CDR1 SGHRS and CDR2 YFSETQ come from the germline V gene. CDR3 DNA sequence: TGCGCCAGCAGCTTGGGACTAGCGGGGACCGGGGAGCTGTTTTTT. It encodes CASSLGLAGTGELFF.

This rearrangement joins TRBV4-1 to TRBJ1-2; the match to TRBD1 covers 7 bases. V shed 4 bases, J shed 4 bases, and the junction held 18 bases outside the gene matches. CDR3 length: 18 residues. Looked up from germline, CDR1 is MGHRA and CDR2 is YSYEKL. The CDR3 sequence: CASSRTSRDSQNIYGYTF. CDR3 in DNA: TGCGCCAGCAGCCGAACGTCCCGGGACAGCCAAAATATCTATGGCTACACCTTC.

The rearrangement joins TRBV5-5 to TRBJ1-6, with D unresolved. CDR3 length: 15 residues. Germline values: CDR1 SGHKS, CDR2 YYEKEE (reference sequence). Trimming removed 5 bases at V and 2 bases at J, with 11 bases between. This CDR3 is CASSSESPYNSPLHF. The CDR3 DNA follows: TGTGCCAGCAGTTCTGAATCCCCCTATAATTCACCCCTCCACTTT.

The chain links TRBV6-1 to TRBJ1-3; D perhaps matches TRBD1 (5 bases). Trimming took off 1 base at V and 3 bases at J, with 7 bases between the two ends. CDR3 length equals 14 residues. CDR1 MNHNS and CDR2 SASEGT come from the germline V gene. Here the CDR3 DNA reads TGTGCCAGCAGTGAAGGGGGGGATGGAAACACCATATATTTT. Its protein is CASSEGGDGNTIYF.

V is TRBV5-6 and J is TRBJ1-6; no definite D call. Trimming shortened V by 1 base and J by 5 bases, and 7 bases separated the two germline ends. The germline CDR1 and CDR2 sequences are SGHDT and YYEEEE. The CDR3 consists of 14 residues. CDR3 region: CASSLFANNSPLHF. The CDR3 bases are TGTGCCAGCAGCTTGTTTGCTAATAATTCACCCCTCCACTTT.

The chain has TRBV7-6 and TRBJ2-3, with 12 positions matching TRBD2. Trimming removed 5 bases from V and 5 bases from J; junction bases left unmatched: 5. The CDR3 contains 15 residues. Germline V gene lookup returns CDR1 SGHVS and CDR2 FNYEAQ. This CDR3 is CASSRTSGMGDTQYF. The CDR3 DNA sequence: TGTGCCAGCAGCCGGACTAGCGGGATGGGAGATACGCAGTATTTT.

V is TRBV9 and J is TRBJ2-2, with TRBD2 matching over 12 bases. Germline loops: CDR1 SGDLS, CDR2 YYNGEE. V lost 4 bases and J lost 6; bases outside the gene matches: 7. CDR3 size: 16 residues. Here the CDR3 reads CASSPPSGGAAGELFF. The CDR3 DNA sequence: TGTGCCAGCAGCCCCCCTAGCGGGGGGGCCGCCGGGGAGCTGTTTTTT. Full variable domain (outside the CDR3, taken from reference TRBV9 and TRBJ2-2): DSGVTQTPKHLITATGQRVTLRCSPRSGDLSVYWYQQSLDQGLQFLIQYYNGEERAKGNILERFSAQQFPDLHSELNLSSLELGDSALYFCASSPPSGGAAGELFFGEGSRLTVL.

The rearrangement uses TRBV19 and TRBJ2-7, with D perhaps TRBD2 (8 bases). Germline loops: CDR1 LNHDA, CDR2 SQIVND (reference sequence). CDR3 length: 15 amino acids. V lost 4 bases to trimming and J lost 3 bases, with 16 bases between them. In DNA, the CDR3 is TGTGCCAGTAGTACAAGCGGGAGACAGGGCTACGAGCAGTACTTC. Translating it yields CASSTSGRQGYEQYF.

The chain has TRBV19 and TRBJ1-1, with 11 bases that match TRBD1. Unmatched junction bases numbered 9, after V lost 2 bases and J lost 4 bases. The CDR3 totals 17 residues. Per germline, CDR1 LNHDA and CDR2 SQIVND (reference sequence). CDR3 in amino acids: CASSIRPGGTGGTEAFF. The CDR3 DNA reads as TGTGCCAGTAGTATAAGGCCTGGGGGGACAGGGGGCACTGAAGCTTTCTTT.

The chain is built from TRBV9 and TRBJ1-3; D gene uncertain. Per germline, CDR1 SGDLS and CDR2 YYNGEE. Trimming pared 0 bases from V and 0 bases from J, leaving 10 bases between. CDR3 size: 16 residues. CDR3 coding DNA: TGTGCCAGCAGCGTAGCGCGGTCGATCTCTGGAAACACCATATATTTT. It translates to CASSVARSISGNTIYF.

The chain links TRBV6-5 to TRBJ2-7; D not certain. CDR3 length: 12 residues. Germline V gene lookup returns CDR1 MNHEY and CDR2 SVGAGI. Trimming took 6 bases from V and 7 from J, leaving 13 bases between them. CDR3 loop: CASRSWPLEQYF. CDR3 sequence (DNA): TGTGCCAGCAGGTCGTGGCCCCTAGAGCAGTACTTC.

This chain joins TRBV5-6 and TRBJ2-5; 11 bases fit TRBD2. V shed 4 bases and J 5 bases; nucleotides not matched to a gene: 7. Germline CDR1 is SGHDT and CDR2 is YYEEEE. The CDR3 loop spans 15 amino acids. The CDR3 region is CASSLTSGELETQYF. The CDR3 bases are TGTGCCAGCAGCCTGACTAGCGGGGAACTCGAGACCCAGTACTTC. Variable domain in full (rest from reference TRBV5-6 and TRBJ2-5): DAGVTQSPTHLIKTRGQQVTLRCSPKSGHDTVSWYQQALGQGPQFIFQYYEEEERQRGNFPDRFSGHQFPNYSSELNVNALLLGDSALYLCASSLTSGELETQYFGPGTRLLVL.

CDR3 protein: CASSSGTEAFF. The CDR3, as DNA: TGTGCCAGCAGTTCAGGCACTGAAGCTTTCTTT. The J gene is TRBJ1-1, the V gene TRBV7-9; no firm D call. V was trimmed by 6 bases and J by 4 bases, leaving 6 bases between them. Per the germline V gene, CDR1 is SEHNR and CDR2 is FQNEAQ (reference sequence). The length of the CDR3 is 11 residues.

This chain connects TRBV7-2 to TRBJ2-3; no definite D call. Deletions cut 6 bases from V and 2 bases from J, with 9 bases between. The CDR3 has 13 residues. The germline V gene has CDR1 SGHTA and CDR2 FQGNSA. CDR3 protein: CASSRGNTDTQYF. The CDR3 region has the DNA TGTGCCAGCAGTCGAGGTAACACAGATACGCAGTATTTT.